The text below deals with one T cell receptor (beta chain). Methods used by the authors: Reference gene primer amplification in the assay estimated nucleated cell counts. Profiled with immunoSEQ multiplex PCR; TCRdb holds only in-frame clones, not every one. V and J calls plus clone size are reproduced from that table; the DNA served to infer D and trimming. Of about 440,000 clones listed, about 90% are singletons. For recovered donors of Cohort 3, there were two negative PCRs, clearance, or symptom resolution. CDR1 is GTSNPN, CDR2 SVGIG, per germline (reference sequence). CDR3 size: 12 residues. V was cut by 2 bases and J by 2 bases, with 7 bases left in between. This sample was included in a study of blood T cell repertoires in COVID-19. In the study overall: Sources were T cells, B-cell-depleted T cells, or PBMCs; the material itself was cDNA or gDNA.

The gene calls are TRBV30 and TRBJ2-7; unclear D gene. The TCR comes from a man younger than 35 who had recovered from COVID-19. The sequenced material came from PBMCs or T cells enriched from blood (not recorded which). CDR3: CAWSTAPYEQYF. The DNA of the CDR3 is TGTGCCTGGAGTACTGCGCCCTACGAGCAGTACTTC.